This T cell receptor (beta chain) derives from a study of blood T cell repertoires in COVID-19. Overall study context: COVID-19 samples collected from the United States, Italy and Spain covered acute and convalescent phases. Nucleic acid was either cDNA or gDNA, and it came from T cells, B-cell-depleted T cells, or PBMCs.

Methods used by the authors: The assay estimated nucleated cells by amplifying reference gene primers. Sequenced by immunoSEQ multiplex PCR; TCRdb stores in-frame clones only, minus some. The V and J calls and clone size were taken over from that table, and D and trimming were inferred from the DNA. The table shows around 240,000 clones, with approximately 83% occurring only once. The ends lost 6 bases at V and 6 bases at J; junction bases unmatched: 14. Per germline, CDR1 SGHRS and CDR2 YFSETQ. CDR3 length: 16 residues. Specimen: peripheral blood. This sequence was found in a woman aged 25 to 39 who had recovered from COVID-19. The chain is built from TRBV5-1 and TRBJ2-1; 8 bases fit TRBD1. CDR3 loop: CASTTAQGVTSNEQFF. The CDR3 DNA reads as TGCGCCAGCACAACCGCACAGGGGGTAACGTCCAATGAGCAGTTCTTC. The full variable domain, with the rest looked up from reference TRBV5-1 and TRBJ2-1, is KAGVTQTPRYLIKTRGQQVTLSCSPISGHRSVSWYQQTPGQGLQFLFEYFSETQRNKGNFPGRFSGRQFSNSRSEMNVSTLELGDSALYLCASTTAQGVTSNEQFFGPGTRLTVL.